These 31 T cell receptor beta chains were sequenced from one sample in a study of cytomegalovirus exposure and HLA in healthy donors. The PCR employed 60 Vbeta primers together with 13 Jbeta primers. Generated by immunoSEQ multiplex PCR, the TCRdb table keeps only in-frame clones and is missing some. The data show hundreds of thousands of clones, 82% seen once. Sequencing was carried out using PBMCs. All receptors derive from a man aged 35-49 years in good health and CMV-seropositive.

The CDR3 bases are TGTGCCAGCAGTTCGCACGGGACAGGGGACTACGAGCAGTACGTC. It encodes CASSSHGTGDYEQYV. The chain uses TRBV2 and TRBJ2-7, with 10 bases matching TRBD1. Trimming took 5 bases from V and 3 from J; bases not matched to a gene: 7. Germline CDR1 is SNHLY and CDR2 is FYNNEI. There are 15 residues in the CDR3.

The rearrangement joins TRBV29-1 to TRBJ2-1, with 8 nucleotides matching TRBD2. The CDR3 is made up of 16 amino acids. The V gene's germline CDR1 is SQVTM and CDR2 ANQGSEA. Trimming took 2 bases from V and 2 from J; bases not matched to a gene: 8. This chain's CDR3 is CSVETTGTSAYNEQFF. The CDR3 DNA sequence: TGCAGCGTTGAAACCACCGGGACTAGTGCCTACAATGAGCAGTTCTTC.

There are a few counts of this clone. The V call is TRBV9, the J call TRBJ2-3; possibly TRBD2 for D (6 bases). Trimming took 8 bases from V and 2 from J, leaving 18 bases between them. There are 15 residues in the CDR3. Germline-derived CDR1 and CDR2 are SGDLS and YYNGEE. Here the CDR3 reads CASRTGDPNTDTQYF. DNA for the CDR3: TGTGCCAGTCGCACGGGGGACCCAAACACAGATACGCAGTATTTT. Based on the CDR3 plus reference TRBV9 and TRBJ2-3, the full variable domain is DSGVTQTPKHLITATGQRVTLRCSPRSGDLSVYWYQQSLDQGLQFLIQYYNGEERAKGNILERFSAQQFPDLHSELNLSSLELGDSALYFCASRTGDPNTDTQYFGPGTRLTVL.

V usage is TRBV5-1 and J usage is TRBJ1-2; D uncertain. The V end lost 0 bases, the J end lost 4 bases, and 10 bases lay between the germline ends. The CDR3 loop spans 14 amino acids. Germline V gene lookup returns CDR1 SGHRS and CDR2 YFSETQ. CDR3: CASSLDATLYGYTF. The CDR3 DNA reads as TGCGCCAGCAGCTTGGATGCGACACTCTATGGCTACACCTTC.

CDR3 in DNA: TGTGCCAGCAAGTTCGGGACTATCAATGAGCAGTTCTTC. Its protein is CASKFGTINEQFF. The chain carries TRBV2 and TRBJ2-1; 7 nucleotides agree with TRBD2. Germline values: CDR1 SNHLY, CDR2 FYNNEI. The trim removed 7 bases at V and 6 bases at J, leaving 6 bases unmatched. The CDR3 length is 13 residues.

The gene calls are TRBV5-1 and TRBJ1-6; tentative D call: TRBD1 (6 bases). Per the germline V gene, CDR1 is SGHRS and CDR2 is YFSETQ. Trimming took 6 bases from V and 8 from J, leaving 18 bases between them. The length of the CDR3 is 15 residues. Written as DNA, the CDR3 is TGCGCCAGCACCCTACAGGGAGGGAGCGATTCACCCCTCCACTTT. Translation gives CASTLQGGSDSPLHF.

The chain has TRBV6-4 and TRBJ2-5; 7 positions agree with TRBD2. The CDR3 covers 15 residues. From germline, CDR1 is MRHNA and CDR2 SNTAGT. V gave up 3 bases and J gave up 6 bases; unmatched junction bases: 10. The CDR3 reads CASSEEAGAEKTQYF. The CDR3 DNA is TGTGCCAGCAGTGAGGAGGCGGGAGCTGAAAAGACCCAGTACTTC.

In its sample, this clone was seen a few times. V gene TRBV6-1 combines with J gene TRBJ2-7; D is perhaps TRBD1 (5 bases). The germline CDR1 and CDR2 sequences are MNHNS and SASEGT. The V end was cut by 3 bases, the J end by 5 bases, with 14 bases between. This CDR3 region has 14 residues. CDR3 in DNA: TGTGCCAGCAGTGACACGGACATCTTTCACGAGCAGTACGTC. It specifies CASSDTDIFHEQYV.

The J gene is TRBJ1-5, the V gene TRBV5-6; TRBD1 matches at 12 bases. Trimming cost V 2 bases and J 6 bases; bases outside gene matches: 3. The germline V gene encodes CDR1 SGHDT and CDR2 YYEEEE. This CDR3 has 15 amino acids. In nucleotides, the CDR3 is TGTGCCAGCAGCTTTGGGACAGGGGGCCGTCAGCCCCAGCATTTT. It codes for CASSFGTGGRQPQHF.

V gene TRBV6-6 combines with J gene TRBJ1-2, with 7 bases lining up with TRBD1. The length of the CDR3 is 15 residues. Germline V lookup: CDR1 MNHNY, CDR2 SVGAGI (reference sequence). The trim removed 6 bases at V and 8 bases at J, leaving 15 bases unmatched. The CDR3 loop reads CASSQADRIGVGYTF. CDR3 bases: TGTGCCAGCAGCCAAGCGGACAGGATAGGGGTAGGCTACACCTTC.

The chain carries TRBV6-1 and TRBJ1-5; D possibly corresponds to TRBD1 (5 bases). V lost 6 bases and J lost 3, with 12 bases in between. The germline V gene encodes CDR1 MNHNS and CDR2 SASEGT. This CDR3 has 14 amino acids. CDR3 protein: CASSQPGLNQPQHF. Written as DNA, the CDR3 is TGTGCCAGCAGCCAACCAGGGCTCAATCAGCCCCAGCATTTT.

The chain links TRBV7-3 to TRBJ1-1, with 8 nucleotides matching TRBD1. This CDR3 has 15 residues. Germline CDR1 and CDR2: SGHTA and FQGTGA. The V segment lost 6 bases and the J segment 3 bases; nucleotides outside the gene matches: 9. CDR3 protein: CASSPDRAGYTEAFF. The CDR3 DNA is TGTGCCAGCAGTCCGGACAGGGCGGGATACACTGAAGCTTTCTTT.

The chain links TRBV4-1 to TRBJ1-4; 7 bases align to TRBD1. CDR3 length: 15 amino acids. V lost 5 bases to trimming and J lost 6 bases; unmatched junction nucleotides: 9. Per germline, CDR1 MGHRA and CDR2 YSYEKL. This CDR3 reads CASSSRRGNDEKLFF. DNA of the CDR3: TGCGCCAGCAGCTCTCGCAGGGGGAACGATGAAAAACTGTTTTTT.

Of note for this clone: Other DNA sequences of this sample code for an identical CDR3. The chain couples TRBV5-1 to TRBJ2-1; perhaps TRBD2 as D (6 bases). Germline values: CDR1 SGHRS, CDR2 YFSETQ. This CDR3 is built from 15 residues. Trimming left V 0 bases short and J 2 bases short, with 9 bases between. The CDR3 here is CASSLEGLAYNEQFF. In DNA form, the CDR3 reads TGCGCCAGCAGCTTGGAGGGACTTGCCTACAATGAGCAGTTCTTC.

The chain couples TRBV5-1 to TRBJ2-3, with 9 bases aligning to TRBD1. The V and J ends lost 4 bases and 5 bases, in that order; junction bases with no gene match: 5. Germline V gene sequence: CDR1 SGHRS, CDR2 YFSETQ. The CDR3 sequence is 14 residues long. The CDR3 protein is CASSPGTGRDTQYF. The CDR3 DNA follows: TGCGCCAGCAGCCCAGGGACAGGGAGAGATACGCAGTATTTT.

V gene TRBV28 combines with J gene TRBJ1-2; 12 nucleotides line up with TRBD1. Germline CDR1 and CDR2: MDHEN and SYDVKM. The CDR3 is 17 residues long. Trimming took 5 bases from V and 2 from J; bases not matched to a gene: 9. CDR3 in DNA: TGTGCCAGCAGTCTACTTCCGGGACAGGGGGCGAACTATGGCTACACCTTC. This encodes CASSLLPGQGANYGYTF.

The chain carries TRBV6-5 and TRBJ1-1; TRBD1 agrees at 7 bases. The trim removed 6 bases at V and 1 base at J, leaving 8 bases unmatched. Germline lookup yields CDR1 MNHEY and CDR2 SVGAGI. This CDR3 has 15 residues. The CDR3 region is CASSPPGTANTEAFF. The CDR3 bases are TGTGCCAGCAGCCCCCCCGGGACAGCGAACACTGAAGCTTTCTTT.

This clone was seen just once. The V and J genes are TRBV5-4 and TRBJ2-1, with D maybe TRBD1 (5 bases). CDR3 length: 13 amino acids. In germline, CDR1 is SGHNT, CDR2 YYREEE (reference sequence). V lost 4 bases, J lost 3 bases, and 8 bases lay in between. The CDR3 is CASSPQGYNEQFF. In DNA form, the CDR3 reads TGTGCCAGCAGCCCCCAGGGCTACAATGAGCAGTTCTTC.

The chain carries TRBV7-9 and TRBJ1-2; D is ambiguous. The CDR3 runs to 14 residues. The germline V gene encodes CDR1 SEHNR and CDR2 FQNEAQ (reference sequence). V lost 2 bases and J 2 bases, leaving 9 bases between the germline ends. The CDR3 coding sequence is TGTGCCAGCAGCTTATCGGGATCCAACTATGGCTACACCTTC. Its protein is CASSLSGSNYGYTF.

The rearrangement joins TRBV27 to TRBJ1-1, with 7 bases matching TRBD1. V lost 8 bases to trimming and J lost 5 bases; unmatched junction nucleotides: 2. Germline CDR1 reads MNHEY; CDR2 reads SMNVEV (reference sequence). This CDR3 region has 11 residues. The CDR3 is CASEQGTEAFF. The CDR3 DNA reads as TGTGCCAGCGAACAGGGGACTGAAGCTTTCTTT.

The chain recombines TRBV28 with TRBJ1-1; D uncertain. Germline V gene sequence: CDR1 MDHEN, CDR2 SYDVKM. The CDR3 consists of 12 residues. The ends were cut back, 4 bases at V and 7 bases at J, with 10 bases in the middle. CDR3 DNA: TGTGCCAGCAGTTATCAGTGGTTTGAAGCTTTCTTT. Its protein is CASSYQWFEAFF.

This chain uses TRBV5-4 with TRBJ1-2; the match to TRBD1 covers 8 bases. The CDR3 totals 13 residues. The germline V gene encodes CDR1 SGHNT and CDR2 YYREEE (reference sequence). Trimming cost V 2 bases and J 5 bases; bases outside gene matches: 2. CDR3 DNA: TGTGCCAGCAGCTTTCAGGGGGCGTATGGCTACACCTTC. Residues: CASSFQGAYGYTF.

This clone was observed once. This chain links TRBV7-3 with TRBJ2-5; D possibly corresponds to TRBD2 (6 bases). The CDR3 runs to 13 residues. CDR1 and CDR2 (germline): SGHTA, FQGTGA. Trimming took 5 bases from V and 2 from J, leaving 9 bases between them. The CDR3 sequence: CASSPGLQETQYF. The CDR3 DNA sequence: TGTGCCAGCAGCCCGGGACTGCAAGAGACCCAGTACTTC.

Regarding this clone: The same CDR3 arises from other DNA sequences in this sample as well. The rearrangement joins TRBV30 to TRBJ1-1; D possibly corresponds to TRBD1 (5 bases). Per the germline V gene, CDR1 is GTSNPN and CDR2 is SVGIG (reference sequence). The germline V and J ends were trimmed by 1 base and 8 bases, with 11 bases remaining between them. CDR3 size: 12 residues. The CDR3, as DNA: TGTGCCTGGAGTGACAGGCGAGAGGAAGCTTTCTTT. This encodes CAWSDRREEAFF.

This chain uses TRBV7-6 with TRBJ2-7; 8 bases fit TRBD2. After removal of 2 bases from V and 5 bases from J, the junction contained 5 bases not matched to a gene. The CDR3 extends over 14 amino acids. In germline, CDR1 is SGHVS, CDR2 FNYEAQ. The CDR3 sequence is CASSLTGGPDEQYF. DNA for the CDR3: TGTGCCAGCAGCTTAACGGGAGGGCCCGACGAGCAGTACTTC.

The chain combines TRBV4-1 with TRBJ2-3, with TRBD2 matching over 8 bases. Germline V gene data show CDR1 as MGHRA and CDR2 as YSYEKL. The CDR3 has 15 residues. V was clipped by 4 bases and J by 3 bases; unmatched bases: 6. CDR3 DNA sequence: TGCGCCAGCAGCCTACTAGCGGAGGGGACAGATACGCAGTATTTT. It translates to CASSLLAEGTDTQYF.

V gene TRBV6-1 combines with J gene TRBJ1-1, with D possibly matching TRBD1 (6 bases). Trimming shortened V by 2 bases and J by 5 bases, and 15 bases separated the two germline ends. Looked up from germline, CDR1 is MNHNS and CDR2 is SASEGT. The CDR3 sequence is 15 residues long. CDR3 region: CASSEKGGVRTEAFF. The CDR3 DNA reads as TGTGCCAGCAGTGAAAAAGGGGGGGTAAGGACTGAAGCTTTCTTT.

This chain connects TRBV15 to TRBJ2-2; TRBD1 might be the D (6 bases). From germline, CDR1 is LNHNV and CDR2 YYDKDF (reference sequence). V was trimmed by 7 bases and J by 5 bases, leaving 14 bases between them. There are 14 residues in the CDR3. For the CDR3, the DNA is TGTGCCACCAAACCGGGACAATTTACCGGGGAGCTGTTTTTT. Protein product: CATKPGQFTGELFF. The full variable domain, with the rest looked up from reference TRBV15 and TRBJ2-2, is DAMVIQNPRYQVTQFGKPVTLSCSQTLNHNVMYWYQQKSSQAPKLLFHYYDKDFNNEADTPDNFQSRRPNTSFCFLDIRSPGLGDTAMYLCATKPGQFTGELFFGEGSRLTVL.

V gene TRBV5-6 combines with J gene TRBJ2-1, with D possibly being TRBD1 (6 bases). This CDR3 is built from 16 residues. Germline-derived CDR1 and CDR2 are SGHDT and YYEEEE. V was clipped by 2 bases and J by 0 bases, with 12 bases between them. In DNA form, the CDR3 reads TGTGCCAGCAGCTTTAGGGGGTCTAGCTCCTACAATGAGCAGTTCTTC. Amino acid sequence: CASSFRGSSSYNEQFF. The full variable domain, in which reference TRBV5-6 and TRBJ2-1 provide the parts outside the CDR3, is DAGVTQSPTHLIKTRGQQVTLRCSPKSGHDTVSWYQQALGQGPQFIFQYYEEEERQRGNFPDRFSGHQFPNYSSELNVNALLLGDSALYLCASSFRGSSSYNEQFFGPGTRLTVL.

The chain has TRBV30 and TRBJ2-1, with TRBD2 identical over 9 bases. There are 13 residues in the CDR3. Germline-derived CDR1 and CDR2 are GTSNPN and SVGIG (reference sequence). CDR3 sequence: CAWGLAWDNEQFF. In nucleotides, the CDR3 is TGTGCGTGGGGACTAGCTTGGGACAATGAGCAGTTCTTC.

The chain carries TRBV9 and TRBJ1-1; 7 nucleotides line up with TRBD1. Per the germline V gene, CDR1 is SGDLS and CDR2 is YYNGEE. This CDR3 is 16 amino acids long. The ends lost 3 bases at V and 6 bases at J; junction bases unmatched: 14. CDR3 protein: CASSAPGTVGASEAFF. DNA for the CDR3: TGTGCCAGCAGCGCCCCAGGGACAGTAGGGGCATCTGAAGCTTTCTTT.